This T cell receptor (beta chain) was sequenced for a study of cytomegalovirus exposure and HLA in healthy donors. The CDR3 runs to 14 residues. Germline CDR1 is LNHDA and CDR2 is SQIVND (reference sequence). The V end was cut by 11 bases, the J end by 2 bases, with 16 bases between. Study-wide results and limits: For most TCR sequences rarity was the rule, although some public TCRs occurred in many donors. When analyzed later, the rates of TCR association showed variation by HLA locus, with DRB1 the most and HLA-C the fewest. An analysis that came later showed most CMV-associated TCR beta chains appearing HLA-restricted.

About this clone: Antigen specificity is unknown.

Primers for the PCR totalled 60 Vbeta and 13 Jbeta. Method: immunoSEQ multiplex PCR; TCRdb's copy keeps in-frame clones and lacks some. The repertoire has about 160,000 clones, around 79% of them found once; the top ten carry around 4%. The J gene is TRBJ1-5, the V gene TRBV19; D might be TRBD1 (6 bases). Sequenced sample: PBMCs. The clonotype was recovered from a man between 40 and 49 years old in good health and CMV-seronegative. CDR3 nucleotide sequence: TGTGCCGGGTTACAGGGTGGTGGCAATCAGCCCCAGCATTTT. Translating gives CAGLQGGGNQPQHF.